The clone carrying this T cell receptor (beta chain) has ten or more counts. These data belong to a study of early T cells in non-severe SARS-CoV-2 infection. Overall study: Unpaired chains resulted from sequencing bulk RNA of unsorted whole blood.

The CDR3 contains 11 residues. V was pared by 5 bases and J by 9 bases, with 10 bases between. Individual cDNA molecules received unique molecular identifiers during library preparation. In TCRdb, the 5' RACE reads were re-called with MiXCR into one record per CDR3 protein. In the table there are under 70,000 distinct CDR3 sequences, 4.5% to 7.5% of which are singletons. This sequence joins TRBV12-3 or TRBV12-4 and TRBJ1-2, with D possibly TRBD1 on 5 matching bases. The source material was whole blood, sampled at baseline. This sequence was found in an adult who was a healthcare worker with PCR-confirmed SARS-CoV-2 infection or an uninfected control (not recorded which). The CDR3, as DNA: TGTGCCAGCAGTATCGGGGCGCGCTACACCTTC. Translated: CASSIGARYTF.